The rows below give T cell receptor beta chains drawn from one sample of a study of T cells in Graves' hyperthyroidism and ophthalmopathy. Via MiXCR, TCRdb re-called the multiplex PCR reads, giving one row per CDR3 protein. The table includes more than 500,000 distinct CDR3 sequences, about 17% detected once. The sample taken for sequencing was blood. The receptors stem from a woman aged 30 to 39 with Graves' hyperthyroidism. Both conserved end residues are part of each CDR3. The D gene is left open where the match is weak. A row's size may be missing; if present it is once, few, many or a size class.

cdr3_nt cdr3_aa d_call j_call v_call clone_size
TGCAGTGCTAGGCCTCTTCGGGGCAAGCCTAGCACAGATACGCAGTATTTT CSARPLRGKPSTDTQYF . TRBJ2-3 TRBV20-1 few
TGCAGTGCTCAAGGACAGGGCATCTACGAGCAGTACTTC CSAQGQGIYEQYF TRBD1 TRBJ2-7 TRBV20-1 few
TGTGCCTGGAGTGAAGGATACGGGGAGCTGTTTTTT CAWSEGYGELFF . TRBJ2-2 TRBV30 many
TGTGCCTGGAGAAAGGGTTGGGGTAGCAATCAGCCCCAGCATTTT CAWRKGWGSNQPQHF . TRBJ1-5 TRBV30 many
TGTGCCAGCAGCTGGACCAGCGGTCCCACCGGGGAGCTGTTTTTT CASSWTSGPTGELFF . TRBJ2-2 TRBV7-2 many
TGTGCCTGGAGTACGGGCAGGGGGAATGGCTACACCTTC CAWSTGRGNGYTF TRBD1 TRBJ1-2 TRBV30 many
TGTGCCACCAGCTCAGCCGCCGGGACAGTCACTGAAGCTTTCTTT CATSSAAGTVTEAFF TRBD1 TRBJ1-1 TRBV15 many
TGTGCCAGCAGTTTAAATGGGTTCTCTGGAAACACCATATATTTT CASSLNGFSGNTIYF . TRBJ1-3 TRBV12-3/TRBV12-4 many
TGCAGCGTTTATAGGGACGGGAGCTCCTACAATGAGCAGTTCTTC CSVYRDGSSYNEQFF . TRBJ2-1 TRBV29-1 few
TGTGCCACCAGCAGGGTAGGGGCAACTAATGAAAAACTGTTTTTT CATSRVGATNEKLFF . TRBJ1-4 TRBV15 .
TGTGCCATCAGTGAGTCGAGTTTAGGGGGAAGGAACACCGGGGAGCTGTTTTTT CAISESSLGGRNTGELFF . TRBJ2-2 TRBV10-3 many
TGTGCCAGCAGCTTATACCCCGGGGAGCTGTTTTTT CASSLYPGELFF . TRBJ2-2 TRBV11-2 many
TGTGCCAGCAGCCCCGGGGAGGGCCTTACTAATACGCAGTATTTT CASSPGEGLTNTQYF TRBD2 TRBJ2-3 TRBV14 few
TGTGCCTGGAGTTGGGAACAGAACTATGGCTACACCTTC CAWSWEQNYGYTF . TRBJ1-2 TRBV30 few
TGTGCCAGCAGCCAGTGGGACAGGGTTGGCACTGAAGCTTTCTTT CASSQWDRVGTEAFF TRBD1 TRBJ1-1 TRBV27 few
TGTGCCAGCAGGGAATCACAGGGGTCTCAGCCCCAGCATTTT CASRESQGSQPQHF TRBD1 TRBJ1-5 TRBV6-4 .
TGTGCCAGCGGGACGGTTAACACCGGGGAGCTGTTTTTT CASGTVNTGELFF . TRBJ2-2 TRBV2 few
TGTGCCTGGAGTTTTCAGACAGGGGATGGCTACACCTTC CAWSFQTGDGYTF TRBD1 TRBJ1-2 TRBV30 .